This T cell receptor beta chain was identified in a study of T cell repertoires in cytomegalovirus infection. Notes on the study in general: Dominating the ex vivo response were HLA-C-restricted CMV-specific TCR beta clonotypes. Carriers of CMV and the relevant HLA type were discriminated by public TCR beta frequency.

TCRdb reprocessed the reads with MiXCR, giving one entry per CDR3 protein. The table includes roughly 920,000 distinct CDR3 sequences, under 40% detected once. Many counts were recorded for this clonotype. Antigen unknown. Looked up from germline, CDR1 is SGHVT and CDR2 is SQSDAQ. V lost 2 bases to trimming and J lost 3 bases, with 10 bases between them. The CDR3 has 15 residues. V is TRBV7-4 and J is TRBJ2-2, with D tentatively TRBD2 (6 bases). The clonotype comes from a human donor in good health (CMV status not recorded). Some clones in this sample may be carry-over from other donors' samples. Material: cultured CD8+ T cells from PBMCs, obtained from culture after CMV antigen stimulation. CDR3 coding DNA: TGTGCCAGCAGCTTATATGGAGGGTACACCGGGGAGCTGTTTTTT. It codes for CASSLYGGYTGELFF.